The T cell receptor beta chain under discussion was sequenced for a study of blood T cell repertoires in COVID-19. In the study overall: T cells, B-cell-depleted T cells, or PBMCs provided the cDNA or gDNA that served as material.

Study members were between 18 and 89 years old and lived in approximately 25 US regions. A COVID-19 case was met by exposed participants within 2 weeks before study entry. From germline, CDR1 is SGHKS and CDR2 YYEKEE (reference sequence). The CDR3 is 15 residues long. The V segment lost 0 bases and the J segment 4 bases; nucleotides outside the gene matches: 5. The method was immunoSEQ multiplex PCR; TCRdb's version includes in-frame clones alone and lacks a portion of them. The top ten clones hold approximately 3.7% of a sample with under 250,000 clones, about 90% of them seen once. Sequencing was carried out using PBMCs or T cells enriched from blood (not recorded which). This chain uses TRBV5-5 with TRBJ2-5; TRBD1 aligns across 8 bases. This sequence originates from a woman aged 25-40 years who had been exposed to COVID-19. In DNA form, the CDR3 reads TGTGCCAGCAGCTTGGAAGGACAGGGCTTAGAGACCCAGTACTTC. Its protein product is CASSLEGQGLETQYF.